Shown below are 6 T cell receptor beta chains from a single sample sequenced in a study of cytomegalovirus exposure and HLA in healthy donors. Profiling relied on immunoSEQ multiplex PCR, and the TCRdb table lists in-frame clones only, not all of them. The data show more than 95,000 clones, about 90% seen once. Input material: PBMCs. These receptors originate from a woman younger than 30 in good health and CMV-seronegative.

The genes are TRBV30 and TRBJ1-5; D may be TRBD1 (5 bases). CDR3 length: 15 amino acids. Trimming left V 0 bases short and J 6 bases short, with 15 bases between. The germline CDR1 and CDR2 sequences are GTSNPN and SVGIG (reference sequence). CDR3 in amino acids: CAWSVLGAVGQPQHF. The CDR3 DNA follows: TGTGCCTGGAGTGTTTTAGGGGCCGTGGGTCAGCCCCAGCATTTT.

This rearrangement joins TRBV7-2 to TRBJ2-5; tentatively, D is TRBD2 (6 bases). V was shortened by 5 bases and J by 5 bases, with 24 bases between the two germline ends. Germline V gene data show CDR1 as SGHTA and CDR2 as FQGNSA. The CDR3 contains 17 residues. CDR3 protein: CASSKGGLEGLWETQYF. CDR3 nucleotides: TGTGCCAGCAGCAAAGGAGGTTTGGAGGGGTTGTGGGAGACCCAGTACTTC.

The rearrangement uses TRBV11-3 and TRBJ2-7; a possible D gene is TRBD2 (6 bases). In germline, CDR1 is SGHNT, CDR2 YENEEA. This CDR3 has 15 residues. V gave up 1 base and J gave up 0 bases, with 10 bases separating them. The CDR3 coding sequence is TGTGCCAGCAGCTTAGTAGCGGCTCTCTCCTACGAGCAGTACTTC. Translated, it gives CASSLVAALSYEQYF. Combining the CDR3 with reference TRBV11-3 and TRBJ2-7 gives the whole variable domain EAGVVQSPRYKIIEKKQPVAFWCNPISGHNTLYWYLQNLGQGPELLIRYENEEAVDDSQLPKDRFSAERLKGVDSTLKIQPAELGDSAVYLCASSLVAALSYEQYFGPGTRLTVT.

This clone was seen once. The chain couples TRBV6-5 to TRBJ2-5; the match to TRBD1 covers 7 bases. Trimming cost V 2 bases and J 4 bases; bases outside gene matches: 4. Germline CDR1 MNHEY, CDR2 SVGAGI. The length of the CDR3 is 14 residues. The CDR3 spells CASSYDAGGETQYF. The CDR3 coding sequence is TGTGCCAGCAGTTACGATGCAGGGGGAGAGACCCAGTACTTC.

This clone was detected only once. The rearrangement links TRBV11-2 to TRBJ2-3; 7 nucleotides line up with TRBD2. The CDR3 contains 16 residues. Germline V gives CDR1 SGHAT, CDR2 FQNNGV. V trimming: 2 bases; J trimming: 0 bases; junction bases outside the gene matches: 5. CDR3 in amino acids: CASSLRGGFSTDTQYF. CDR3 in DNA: TGTGCCAGCAGCTTACGCGGGGGTTTTAGCACAGATACGCAGTATTTT. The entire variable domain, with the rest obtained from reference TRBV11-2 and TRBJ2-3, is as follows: EAGVAQSPRYKIIEKRQSVAFWCNPISGHATLYWYQQILGQGPKLLIQFQNNGVVDDSQLPKDRFSAERLKGVDSTLKIQPAKLEDSAVYLCASSLRGGFSTDTQYFGPGTRLTVL.

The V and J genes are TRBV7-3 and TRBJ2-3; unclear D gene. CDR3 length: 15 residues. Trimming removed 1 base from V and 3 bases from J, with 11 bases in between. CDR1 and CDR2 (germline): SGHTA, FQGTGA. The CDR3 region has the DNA TGTGCCAGCAGCTTAATTGAGGAATCGACAGATACGCAGTATTTT. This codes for CASSLIEESTDTQYF.